These 15 T cell receptor beta chains share one sample of origin, sequenced in a study of blood T cell repertoires in COVID-19. Measured with immunoSEQ multiplex PCR; TCRdb has only the in-frame clones, and not every one. The table lists about 130,000 clones, roughly 86% of them singletons. The sequencing sample was made of peripheral blood. The origin of the receptors is a woman between 45 and 60 years old who had recovered from COVID-19.

The chain is built from TRBV4-3 and TRBJ2-1; D remains unclear. The germline gives CDR1 LGHNA, CDR2 YSLEER. The V and J ends lost 0 bases and 4 bases respectively, with 13 bases between them. The CDR3 is 16 residues long. CDR3 residues: CASSQDPGFTYNEQFF. The CDR3 DNA reads as TGCGCCAGCAGCCAAGACCCCGGGTTTACGTACAATGAGCAGTTCTTC.

This chain connects TRBV7-3 to TRBJ1-1; D is perhaps TRBD1 (5 bases). This CDR3 has 16 amino acids. Between the trimmed V and J ends, which lost 0 bases and 6 bases, there was a span of 17 bases. CDR1 SGHTA and CDR2 FQGTGA come from the germline V gene. As DNA, the CDR3 is TGTGCCAGCAGCTTAACGGGGACTCGACCAGGCGCTGAAGCTTTCTTT. Translation gives CASSLTGTRPGAEAFF.

The rearrangement joins TRBV18 to TRBJ2-7, with D maybe TRBD1 (6 bases). The V gene lost 0 bases and the J gene lost 0 bases, with 12 bases spanning the gap. Germline V CDR1 and CDR2: KGHSH, LQKENI. The CDR3 sequence is 16 residues long. The CDR3 loop is CASSPPTGRSSYEQYF. CDR3 DNA sequence: TGTGCCAGCTCACCACCGACAGGCAGGAGCTCCTACGAGCAGTACTTC.

This clone was picked up a small number of times. The chain couples TRBV7-9 to TRBJ2-3; D perhaps matches TRBD2 (5 bases). This CDR3 has 18 amino acids. Trimming stripped 1 base from V and 2 bases from J, with 19 bases between. CDR1 SEHNR and CDR2 FQNEAQ come from the germline V gene (reference sequence). Here the CDR3 DNA reads TGTGCCAGCAGCTTAGTTCGATCTTCCTCTAGCCTCACAGATACGCAGTATTTT. It encodes CASSLVRSSSSLTDTQYF.

V gene TRBV15 combines with J gene TRBJ1-5; a weak D match, TRBD1 (6 bases). The length of the CDR3 is 15 residues. Looked up from germline, CDR1 is LNHNV and CDR2 is YYDKDF (reference sequence). The V and J ends lost 0 bases and 7 bases respectively, with 13 bases between them. CDR3 in amino acids: CATSRDRGAGQPQHF. The CDR3 region has the DNA TGTGCCACCAGCAGAGATCGGGGGGCTGGACAGCCCCAGCATTTT. Based on the CDR3 plus reference TRBV15 and TRBJ1-5, the full variable domain is DAMVIQNPRYQVTQFGKPVTLSCSQTLNHNVMYWYQQKSSQAPKLLFHYYDKDFNNEADTPDNFQSRRPNTSFCFLDIRSPGLGDTAMYLCATSRDRGAGQPQHFGDGTRLSIL.

The chain couples TRBV14 to TRBJ1-1; tentative D call: TRBD1 (6 bases). V was pared by 5 bases and J by 7 bases, with 17 bases between. Germline loops: CDR1 SGHDN, CDR2 FVKESK. The length of the CDR3 is 14 residues. CDR3 amino acids: CASSTHLTGDEAFF. The CDR3 bases are TGTGCCAGCAGCACTCACCTGACAGGAGATGAAGCTTTCTTT. Full variable domain (outside the CDR3, taken from reference TRBV14 and TRBJ1-1): EAGVTQFPSHSVIEKGQTVTLRCDPISGHDNLYWYRRVMGKEIKFLLHFVKESKQDESGMPNNRFLAERTGGTYSTLKVQPAELEDSGVYFCASSTHLTGDEAFFGQGTRLTVV.

The CDR3 DNA reads as TGTGCCAGCAGTTTTTTAACCGGGGGGCCCTCCTACAATGAGCAGTTCTTC. This sequence encodes CASSFLTGGPSYNEQFF. The chain carries TRBV27 and TRBJ2-1; tentative D call: TRBD2 (7 bases). CDR1 is MNHEY, CDR2 SMNVEV, per germline (reference sequence). Trimming took off 3 bases at V and 0 bases at J, with 15 bases between the two ends. This CDR3 is 17 amino acids long.

The chain combines TRBV25-1 with TRBJ1-4; the D is unclear. V was pared by 2 bases and J by 5 bases, with 15 bases between. The CDR3 loop spans 16 amino acids. Germline values: CDR1 MGHDK, CDR2 SYGVNS. In DNA, the CDR3 is TGTGCCAGCAGTGAAGGAGTGCTGGGAGACAATGAAAAACTGTTTTTT. Its translation is CASSEGVLGDNEKLFF. Full variable domain (remainder filled in from reference TRBV25-1 and TRBJ1-4): EADIYQTPRYLVIGTGKKITLECSQTMGHDKMYWYQQDPGMELHLIHYSYGVNSTEKGDLSSESTVSRIRTEHFPLTLESARPSHTSQYLCASSEGVLGDNEKLFFGSGTQLSVL.

The chain employs TRBV4-1 and TRBJ1-2, with 8 bases that match TRBD1. Germline V gene data show CDR1 as MGHRA and CDR2 as YSYEKL. The V segment lost 3 bases and the J segment 8 bases; nucleotides outside the gene matches: 11. The CDR3 has 15 residues. The CDR3 loop is CASSQPGQGQGGYTF. The CDR3, as DNA: TGCGCCAGCAGCCAGCCCGGACAGGGTCAAGGAGGCTACACCTTC.

This rearrangement joins TRBV6-4 to TRBJ2-1; maybe TRBD1 (5 bases). Trimming cost V 6 bases and J 12 bases, with 18 bases left between them. In germline, CDR1 is MRHNA, CDR2 SNTAGT. This CDR3 contains 13 residues. This CDR3 is CASRDESHRWQFF. CDR3 nucleotides: TGTGCCAGCAGGGACGAAAGTCACAGGTGGCAGTTCTTC.

The J gene is TRBJ1-4, the V gene TRBV30, with 7 bases fitting TRBD1. Trimming took 1 base from V and 4 from J; bases not matched to a gene: 6. Germline V CDR1 and CDR2: GTSNPN, SVGIG (reference sequence). CDR3 length equals 15 residues. CDR3: CAWSAWTGLNEKLFF. DNA for the CDR3: TGTGCCTGGAGTGCATGGACAGGCCTTAATGAAAAACTGTTTTTT. The full variable domain, in which reference TRBV30 and TRBJ1-4 provide the parts outside the CDR3, is SQTIHQWPATLVQPVGSPLSLECTVEGTSNPNLYWYRQAAGRGLQLLFYSVGIGQISSEVPQNLSASRPQDRQFILSSKKLLLSDSGFYLCAWSAWTGLNEKLFFGSGTQLSVL.

This sequence joins TRBV10-3 and TRBJ2-5; TRBD2 might be the D (7 bases). Germline-derived CDR1 and CDR2 are ENHRY and SYGVKD. The CDR3 loop spans 14 amino acids. The V end was cut by 6 bases, the J end by 5 bases, with 16 bases between. The CDR3: CAIRAEGGLETQYF. The CDR3 coding sequence is TGTGCCATCAGGGCCGAGGGGGGGCTGGAGACCCAGTACTTC.

The chain combines TRBV7-9 with TRBJ2-3; tentative D call: TRBD1 (5 bases). The CDR3 spans 19 residues. Trimming left V 2 bases short and J 4 bases short, with 25 bases between. Germline values: CDR1 SEHNR, CDR2 FQNEAQ (reference sequence). CDR3 DNA sequence: TGTGCCAGCAGCTTACGGCCTACGCAGGGCAGGGTGCAGGCAGATACGCAGTATTTT. Its protein is CASSLRPTQGRVQADTQYF.

The rearrangement joins TRBV9 to TRBJ1-1; D may be TRBD1 (5 bases). Between the trimmed V and J ends, which lost 0 bases and 9 bases, there was a span of 12 bases. Germline CDR1 SGDLS, CDR2 YYNGEE. The CDR3 extends over 13 amino acids. The CDR3 DNA reads TGTGCCAGCAGCGTAGTCGGGGGGACTCAAGCTTTCTTT. Translating gives CASSVVGGTQAFF.

J is TRBJ1-3 and V is TRBV3-1 (or the pseudogene TRBV3-2); D uncertain. Per the germline V gene, CDR1 is LGHDT and CDR2 is YNNKEL (reference sequence). CDR3 size: 15 residues. Trimming removed 0 bases at V and 0 bases at J, with 6 bases between. The CDR3 region has the DNA TGTGCCAGCAGCCAAGATATCCTCTCTGGAAACACCATATATTTT. As protein: CASSQDILSGNTIYF.